These 8 T cell receptor beta chains came from one sample sequenced in a study of blood T cell repertoires in COVID-19. Repertoires were generated with immunoSEQ multiplex PCR, while TCRdb's copy carries only in-frame clones and drops some. The table has some 120,000 clones, 70% to 90% seen once. Sequencing used peripheral blood. These receptors all come from a man aged 35 to 55 with acute or convalescent COVID-19.

By sample fraction, this clone is medium-sized (0.01 to 0.1%). The chain combines TRBV27 with TRBJ2-1; no clear D. The CDR3 length is 14 residues. The V and J ends lost 4 bases and 8 bases respectively, with 15 bases between them. CDR1 and CDR2 from the germline V gene are MNHEY and SMNVEV (reference sequence). The CDR3 nucleotides are TGTGCCAGCAGTTCTAGAAGCAGCTTCGATGAGCAGTTCTTC. It is translated as CASSSRSSFDEQFF.

The chain recombines TRBV21-1 with TRBJ1-1; the table's D call TRBD1 went unverified against the DNA. TRBV21-1 is annotated as a pseudogene. The CDR3 length is 13 residues. For the CDR3, the DNA is TGTGCCAGCAGCATGGCCGAGAACACTGAAGCTTTCTTT. As protein: CASSMAENTEAFF.

The chain uses TRBV2 and TRBJ1-6; 8 nucleotides line up with TRBD1. Germline trimming cut 7 bases from V and 0 bases from J; bases unmatched to any gene: 11. The CDR3 is 18 amino acids. Germline V gene lookup returns CDR1 SNHLY and CDR2 FYNNEI. The DNA for the CDR3 is TGTGCCAGCACTCTTCCGGGACAGGCAAGCTCCTATAATTCACCCCTCCACTTT. Its protein is CASTLPGQASSYNSPLHF.

The rearrangement links TRBV4-2 to TRBJ2-5; TRBD1 matches at 8 bases. The CDR3 is 15 residues long. V shed 1 base and J 1 base; nucleotides not matched to a gene: 2. The V gene's germline CDR1 is LGHNA and CDR2 YNFKEQ. The CDR3 DNA follows: TGTGCCAGCAGCCAAGGACAGGGGTTCCAAGAGACCCAGTACTTC. This translates into CASSQGQGFQETQYF.

The V call is TRBV27, the J call TRBJ1-1; D possibly corresponds to TRBD1 (5 bases). The CDR3 is made up of 14 amino acids. Looked up from germline, CDR1 is MNHEY and CDR2 is SMNVEV (reference sequence). V gave up 5 bases and J gave up 8 bases, with 18 bases separating them. CDR3 nucleotides: TGTGCCAGCAGTCCCAGAATAGACAGAGAAGAAGCTTTCTTT. It translates to CASSPRIDREEAFF.

The CDR3 bases are TGTGCCAGCAGCCCCCGGACTAGCGGGGGGGCGTTCTTC. Translation gives CASSPRTSGGAFF. J is TRBJ2-1 and V is TRBV7-2, with TRBD2 identical over 15 bases. With V trimmed by 5 bases and J by 15 bases, 5 bases remained unmatched. This CDR3 is 13 amino acids long. Germline loops: CDR1 SGHTA, CDR2 FQGNSA. Full variable domain (remainder filled in from reference TRBV7-2 and TRBJ2-1): GAGVSQSPSNKVTEKGKDVELRCDPISGHTALYWYRQSLGQGLEFLIYFQGNSAPDKSGLPSDRFSAERTGGSVSTLTIQRTQQEDSAVYLCASSPRTSGGAFFGPGTRLTVL.

The chain links TRBV27 to TRBJ2-1; weak D call: TRBD2 (5 bases). This CDR3 comprises 17 residues. Germline CDR1 and CDR2: MNHEY and SMNVEV (reference sequence). Between the trimmed V and J ends, which lost 5 bases and 0 bases, there was a span of 17 bases. CDR3 sequence: CASSPRRAGSSYNEQFF. DNA of the CDR3: TGTGCCAGCAGTCCTCGGCGGGCGGGCAGCTCCTACAATGAGCAGTTCTTC.

The rearrangement links TRBV10-1 to TRBJ1-6; 9 positions agree with TRBD1. This CDR3 region has 13 residues. Germline CDR1 is WNHNN and CDR2 is SYGVQD (reference sequence). Trimming took 7 bases from V and 10 from J; bases not matched to a gene: 5. The CDR3 DNA is TGCGCCAGCAACCCGGACAGGGGCTCACCCCTCCACTTT. Translation: CASNPDRGSPLHF.